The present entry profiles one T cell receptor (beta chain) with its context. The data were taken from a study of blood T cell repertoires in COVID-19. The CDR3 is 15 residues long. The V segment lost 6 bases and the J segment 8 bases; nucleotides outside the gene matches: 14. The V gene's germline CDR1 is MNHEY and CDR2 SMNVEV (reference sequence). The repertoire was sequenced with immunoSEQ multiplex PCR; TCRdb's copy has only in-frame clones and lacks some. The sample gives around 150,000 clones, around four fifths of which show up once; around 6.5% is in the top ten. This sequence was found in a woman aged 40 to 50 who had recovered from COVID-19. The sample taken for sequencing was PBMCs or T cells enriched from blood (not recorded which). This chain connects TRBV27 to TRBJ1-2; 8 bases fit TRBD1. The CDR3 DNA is TGTGCCAGCAGCACTGCCCTAAGGGACAGGCTGGGCTACACCTTC. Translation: CASSTALRDRLGYTF.